Each of the 25 T cell receptor beta chains below was sequenced from the same sample in a study of CD8+ T cells in alopecia areata. cDNA serving as the sequencing template came from extracted, reverse transcribed RNA. TCRdb's table, derived via immunoSEQ multiplex PCR, lists solely in-frame clones and lacks some. Found here are about 180,000 clones, 59% of them singletons; the top ten hold under 15%. The specimen comprised CD4+ T cells sorted from blood, sampled at week 0. The receptors shown here come from a human donor with alopecia areata.

The rearrangement uses TRBV30 and TRBJ1-1; D perhaps matches TRBD1 (5 bases). This CDR3 comprises 15 residues. Germline V gene sequence: CDR1 GTSNPN, CDR2 SVGIG (reference sequence). V lost 2 bases to trimming and J lost 0 bases, with 13 bases between them. The CDR3 bases are TGTGCCTGGAGTCTAGGGGCGTCCATGAACACTGAAGCTTTCTTT. Amino acid sequence: CAWSLGASMNTEAFF.

This clone has more than one count but fewer than ten. The rearrangement links TRBV29-1 to TRBJ2-7, with D possibly called TRBD1 or TRBD2 (5 bases each). V lost 4 bases to trimming and J lost 5 bases, with 21 bases between them. The length of the CDR3 is 15 residues. Germline lookup yields CDR1 SQVTM and CDR2 ANQGSEA. The CDR3 coding sequence is TGCAGCGTTGTCAAGGTAGGGACCTCCGGTAACGAGCAGTACTTC. Its protein is CSVVKVGTSGNEQYF.

The rearrangement uses TRBV7-9 and TRBJ1-4; D uncertain. The CDR3 totals 11 residues. CDR1 and CDR2 from the germline V gene are SEHNR and FQNEAQ (reference sequence). The V end was cut by 3 bases, the J end by 4 bases, with 0 bases between. The CDR3 reads CASSFNEKLFF. CDR3 nucleotides: TGTGCCAGCAGCTTTAATGAAAAACTGTTTTTT.

The sample holds a few counts of this clone. The genes are TRBV29-1 and TRBJ1-1; 9 bases align to TRBD1. Germline trimming cut 6 bases from V and 1 base from J; bases unmatched to any gene: 3. CDR1 is SQVTM and CDR2 is ANQGSEA in the germline V gene. This CDR3 has 13 amino acids. In DNA form, the CDR3 reads TGCAGCGTGGGACAGGGAGCGAACACTGAAGCTTTCTTT. This codes for CSVGQGANTEAFF. The whole variable domain, remainder taken from reference TRBV29-1 and TRBJ1-1, is SAVISQKPSRDICQRGTSLTIQCQVDSQVTMMFWYRQQPGQSLTLIATANQGSEATYESGFVIDKFPISRPNLTFSTLTVSNMSPEDSSIYLCSVGQGANTEAFFGQGTRLTVV.

This clone appeared once. The gene calls are TRBV30 and TRBJ1-2, with D unclear. Germline assignment: CDR1 GTSNPN and CDR2 SVGIG (reference sequence). This CDR3 comprises 12 residues. The V gene lost 5 bases and the J gene lost 6 bases, with 13 bases spanning the gap. CDR3 sequence reads: CAWALGSHGYTF. The CDR3 DNA sequence: TGTGCCTGGGCCCTCGGCAGTCATGGCTACACCTTC.

The chain links TRBV29-1 to TRBJ2-1; possibly TRBD1 for D (6 bases). CDR1 and CDR2 from the germline V gene are SQVTM and ANQGSEA. Trimming removed 4 bases from V and 6 bases from J, with 7 bases in between. This CDR3 region has 11 residues. DNA of the CDR3: TGCAGCGTTGTACAGGGCAATGAGCAGTTCTTC. As protein: CSVVQGNEQFF.

This clone was seen a handful of times. The CDR3 sequence is CASSLGTLMNTEAFF. The CDR3 nucleotides read TGCGCCAGCAGCTTGGGGACCCTAATGAACACTGAAGCTTTCTTT. V is TRBV5-1 and J is TRBJ1-1; no firm D call. The CDR3 contains 15 residues. Deletions cut 0 bases from V and 0 bases from J, with 9 bases between. CDR1 is SGHRS and CDR2 is YFSETQ in the germline V gene. The full variable domain, with the rest looked up from reference TRBV5-1 and TRBJ1-1, is KAGVTQTPRYLIKTRGQQVTLSCSPISGHRSVSWYQQTPGQGLQFLFEYFSETQRNKGNFPGRFSGRQFSNSRSEMNVSTLELGDSALYLCASSLGTLMNTEAFFGQGTRLTVV.

This clone was observed a handful of times. The chain recombines TRBV29-1 with TRBJ1-6; TRBD1 agrees at 7 bases. The CDR3 sequence is 13 residues long. Germline V lookup: CDR1 SQVTM, CDR2 ANQGSEA. After removal of 7 bases from V and 6 bases from J, the junction contained 6 bases not matched to a gene. In nucleotides, the CDR3 is TGCAGCGCCAAGACAGGGCCTAATTCACCCCTCCACTTT. Translated: CSAKTGPNSPLHF.

The chain is built from TRBV29-1 and TRBJ2-7, with D perhaps matching TRBD1 (6 bases). The germline V and J ends were trimmed by 5 bases and 3 bases, with 14 bases remaining between them. The V gene's germline CDR1 is SQVTM and CDR2 ANQGSEA. The CDR3 length is 13 residues. The CDR3 nucleotides read TGCAGCGTTCACCAGGGGAGCGGCTACGAGCAGTACTTC. Its protein is CSVHQGSGYEQYF.

The rearrangement uses TRBV10-2 and TRBJ2-7; D not resolved. Trimming left V 6 bases short and J 3 bases short, with 6 bases between. This CDR3 region has 11 residues. Germline CDR1 WSHSY, CDR2 SAAADI. In DNA, the CDR3 is TGCGCCAGCAGCGTCAGCTACGAGCAGTACTTC. Amino acid sequence: CASSVSYEQYF.

J is TRBJ2-1 and V is TRBV30; tentatively, D is TRBD2 (5 bases). Trimming cost V 5 bases and J 4 bases, with 12 bases left between them. The CDR3 is 13 amino acids. Germline CDR1 and CDR2: GTSNPN and SVGIG (reference sequence). The CDR3 region is CAWEITGYNEQFF. The CDR3 DNA reads as TGTGCCTGGGAAATTACGGGGTACAATGAGCAGTTCTTC.

The V and J genes are TRBV6-6 and TRBJ1-6; TRBD1 agrees at 9 bases. Trimming removed 2 bases from V and 6 bases from J; junction bases left unmatched: 2. The CDR3 has 15 residues. Germline assignment: CDR1 MNHNY and CDR2 SVGAGI (reference sequence). CDR3 sequence reads: CASSYTDRGNSPLHF. CDR3 DNA: TGTGCCAGCAGTTACACGGACAGGGGTAATTCACCCCTCCACTTT.

The chain carries TRBV10-3 and TRBJ2-5; D is ambiguous. Trimming took 6 bases from V and 1 from J, leaving 18 bases between them. In germline, CDR1 is ENHRY, CDR2 SYGVKD. This CDR3 is 16 amino acids long. CDR3 in amino acids: CAIRPPTVRFQETQYF. In DNA form, the CDR3 reads TGTGCCATCAGACCCCCCACGGTCAGGTTCCAAGAGACCCAGTACTTC.

J is TRBJ2-5 and V is TRBV7-9, with 8 bases matching TRBD1. Trimming took 5 bases from V and 6 from J; bases not matched to a gene: 8. The CDR3 totals 14 residues. CDR1 and CDR2 (germline): SEHNR, FQNEAQ (reference sequence). CDR3 loop: CASSLEQGAKTQYF. DNA of the CDR3: TGTGCCAGCAGCCTAGAGCAGGGGGCCAAGACCCAGTACTTC.

The CDR3 DNA is TGTGCCACCAGCAGAACCGGACAGAACTATGGCTACACCTTC. The encoded protein is CATSRTGQNYGYTF. The rearrangement joins TRBV15 to TRBJ1-2; D might be TRBD1 (6 bases). The CDR3 has 14 amino acids. V was clipped by 2 bases and J by 2 bases, with 9 bases between them. Germline CDR1 and CDR2: LNHNV and YYDKDF (reference sequence).

The J gene is TRBJ2-4, the V gene TRBV7-9; a weak D match, TRBD2 (5 bases). V was clipped by 1 base and J by 3 bases, with 7 bases between them. The germline V gene encodes CDR1 SEHNR and CDR2 FQNEAQ (reference sequence). CDR3 length: 14 residues. The CDR3 sequence is CASSLDGGKNIQYF. DNA of the CDR3: TGTGCCAGCAGCTTAGACGGAGGCAAAAACATTCAGTACTTC.

The table lists this clone with a few counts. This chain joins TRBV20-1 and TRBJ2-7, with D possibly called TRBD1 or TRBD2 (5 bases each). Germline V gene data show CDR1 as DFQATT and CDR2 as SNEGSKA (reference sequence). The CDR3 contains 11 residues. V gave up 3 bases and J gave up 5 bases, with 8 bases separating them. The CDR3 bases are TGCAGTGCTAGTCGGGGACACGAGCAGTACTTC. Translating gives CSASRGHEQYF.

The V call is TRBV29-1, the J call TRBJ2-7; no clear D gene. The CDR3 spans 11 residues. The germline V gene encodes CDR1 SQVTM and CDR2 ANQGSEA. The V end lost 4 bases, the J end lost 5 bases, and 9 bases lay between the germline ends. The CDR3 here is CSVVYGNEQYF. As DNA, the CDR3 is TGCAGCGTTGTATACGGCAACGAGCAGTACTTC.

CDR3: CASSRTLAGGTDTQYF. CDR3 in DNA: TGTGCCAGCAGCAGAACACTAGCGGGGGGCACAGATACGCAGTATTTT. The chain carries TRBV2 and TRBJ2-3; 11 nucleotides line up with TRBD2. The CDR3 totals 16 residues. Trimming took 6 bases from V and 1 from J; bases not matched to a gene: 6. CDR1 is SNHLY, CDR2 FYNNEI, per germline.

The chain couples TRBV2 to TRBJ2-1, with D hard to call. The CDR3 contains 17 residues. Trimming left V 1 base short and J 0 bases short, with 13 bases between. Germline CDR1 is SNHLY and CDR2 is FYNNEI. CDR3 coding DNA: TGTGCCAGCAGTGAAGAAAGGCAGTTGAGCTCCTACAATGAGCAGTTCTTC. Translated, it gives CASSEERQLSSYNEQFF. The whole variable domain, remainder taken from reference TRBV2 and TRBJ2-1, is EPEVTQTPSHQVTQMGQEVILRCVPISNHLYFYWYRQILGQKVEFLVSFYNNEISEKSEIFDDQFSVERPDGSNFTLKIRSTKLEDSAMYFCASSEERQLSSYNEQFFGPGTRLTVL.

The chain joins TRBV5-1 to TRBJ2-2; perhaps TRBD1 as D (6 bases). Germline CDR1 and CDR2: SGHRS and YFSETQ. V gave up 4 bases and J gave up 3 bases, with 10 bases separating them. This CDR3 spans 14 amino acids. CDR3 sequence (DNA): TGCGCCAGCAGCAAGGACAGTCACACCGGGGAGCTGTTTTTT. This gives the protein CASSKDSHTGELFF.

V gene TRBV14 combines with J gene TRBJ2-7, with D possibly TRBD1 on 6 matching bases. V was trimmed by 3 bases and J by 1 base, leaving 7 bases between them. The length of the CDR3 is 13 residues. Per the germline V gene, CDR1 is SGHDN and CDR2 is FVKESK. This chain's CDR3 is CASSHGQSYEQYF. DNA of the CDR3: TGTGCCAGCAGCCACGGACAGTCCTACGAGCAGTACTTC.

This clone was counted only a few times. The chain recombines TRBV29-1 with TRBJ1-2; tentatively, D is TRBD1 (5 bases). Trimming shortened V by 6 bases and J by 5 bases, and 16 bases separated the two germline ends. CDR1 is SQVTM, CDR2 ANQGSEA, per germline. This CDR3 is 13 amino acids long. CDR3 sequence reads: CSVAPGTEYGYTF. CDR3 nucleotides: TGCAGCGTCGCCCCGGGGACCGAATATGGCTACACCTTC.

This chain uses TRBV18 with TRBJ2-7; D gene ambiguous. The CDR3 has 12 residues. Trimming removed 2 bases from V and 2 bases from J, with 4 bases in between. The germline V gene encodes CDR1 KGHSH and CDR2 LQKENI. Written as DNA, the CDR3 is TGTGCCAGCTCACCAACCACCTACGAGCAGTACTTC. Translated, it gives CASSPTTYEQYF.

The sample holds one count of this clone. The chain recombines TRBV15 with TRBJ1-6; the D is unclear. Germline-derived CDR1 and CDR2 are LNHNV and YYDKDF (reference sequence). This CDR3 comprises 13 residues. V dropped 0 bases and J dropped 13 bases, with 10 bases sitting between them. The DNA for the CDR3 is TGTGCCACCAGCAGAGATTGGTCTTCTCCCCTCCACTTT. It translates to CATSRDWSSPLHF.